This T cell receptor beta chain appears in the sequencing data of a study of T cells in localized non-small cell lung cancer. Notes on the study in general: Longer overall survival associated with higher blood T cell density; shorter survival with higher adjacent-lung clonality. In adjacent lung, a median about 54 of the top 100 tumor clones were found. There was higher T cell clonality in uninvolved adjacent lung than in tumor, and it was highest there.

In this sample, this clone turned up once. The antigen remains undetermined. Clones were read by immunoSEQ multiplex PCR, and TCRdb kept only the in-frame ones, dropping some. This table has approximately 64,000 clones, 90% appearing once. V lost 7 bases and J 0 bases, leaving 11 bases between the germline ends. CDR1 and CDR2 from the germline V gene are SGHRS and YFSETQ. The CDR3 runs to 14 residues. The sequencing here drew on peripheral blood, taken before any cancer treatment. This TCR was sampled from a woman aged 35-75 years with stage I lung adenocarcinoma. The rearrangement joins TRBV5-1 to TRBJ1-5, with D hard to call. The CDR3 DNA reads TGCGCCAGCGCGCCGGAGCATAGCAATCAGCCCCAGCATTTT. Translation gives CASAPEHSNQPQHF.